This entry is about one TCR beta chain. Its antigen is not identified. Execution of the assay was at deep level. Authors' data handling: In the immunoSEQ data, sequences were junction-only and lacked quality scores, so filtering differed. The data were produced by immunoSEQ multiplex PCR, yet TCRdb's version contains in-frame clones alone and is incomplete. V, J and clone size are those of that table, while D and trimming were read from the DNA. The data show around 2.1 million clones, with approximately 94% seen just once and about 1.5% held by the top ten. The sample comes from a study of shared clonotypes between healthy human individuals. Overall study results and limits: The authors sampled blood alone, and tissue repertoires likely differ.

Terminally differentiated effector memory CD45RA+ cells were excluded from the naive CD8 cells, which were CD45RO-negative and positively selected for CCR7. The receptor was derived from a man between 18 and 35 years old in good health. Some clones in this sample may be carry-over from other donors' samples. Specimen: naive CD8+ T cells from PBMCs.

Here the CDR3 reads CASSLSGDIFGYTF. CDR3 DNA: TGTGCCAGCAGTTTAAGCGGGGACATTTTCGGCTACACCTTC. The V gene is TRBV27, the J gene TRBJ1-2, with TRBD1 as a possible D gene (6 bases). This CDR3 contains 14 residues. Trimming cost V 2 bases and J 8 bases, with 15 bases left between them. Looked up from germline, CDR1 is MNHEY and CDR2 is SMNVEV (reference sequence).